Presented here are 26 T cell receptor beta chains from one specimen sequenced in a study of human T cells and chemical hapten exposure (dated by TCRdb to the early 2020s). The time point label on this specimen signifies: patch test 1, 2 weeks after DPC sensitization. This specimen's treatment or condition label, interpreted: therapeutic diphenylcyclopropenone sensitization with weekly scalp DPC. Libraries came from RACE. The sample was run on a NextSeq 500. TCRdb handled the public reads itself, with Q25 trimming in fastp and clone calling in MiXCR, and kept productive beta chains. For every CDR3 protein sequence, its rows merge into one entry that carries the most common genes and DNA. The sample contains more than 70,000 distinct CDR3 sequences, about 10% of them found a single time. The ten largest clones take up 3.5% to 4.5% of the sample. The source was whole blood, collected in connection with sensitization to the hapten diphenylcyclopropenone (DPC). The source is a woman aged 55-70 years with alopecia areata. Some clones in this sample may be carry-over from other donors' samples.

CDR3 coding DNA: TGTGCCAGTAGTATAGGGGGCGAGGCCTCCCAAAACATTCAGTACTTC. Residues: CASSIGGEASQNIQYF. The gene calls are TRBV19 and TRBJ2-4; D might be TRBD1 (5 bases). The CDR3 covers 16 residues. Germline V gene lookup returns CDR1 LNHDA and CDR2 SQIVND (reference sequence). The V end lost 1 base, the J end lost 5 bases, and 15 bases lay between the germline ends. Combining the CDR3 with reference TRBV19 and TRBJ2-4 gives the whole variable domain DGGITQSPKYLFRKEGQNVTLSCEQNLNHDAMYWYRQDPGQGLRLIYYSQIVNDFQKGDIAEGYSVSREKKESFPLTVTSAQKNPTAFYLCASSIGGEASQNIQYFGAGTRLSVL.

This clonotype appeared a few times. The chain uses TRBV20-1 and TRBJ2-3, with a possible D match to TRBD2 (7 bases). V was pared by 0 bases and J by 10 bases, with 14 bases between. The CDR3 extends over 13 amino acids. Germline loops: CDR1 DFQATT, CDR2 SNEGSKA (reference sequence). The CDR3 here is CSARDYRGAAQYF. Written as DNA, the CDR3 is TGCAGTGCTAGAGATTACCGGGGGGCCGCGCAGTATTTT.

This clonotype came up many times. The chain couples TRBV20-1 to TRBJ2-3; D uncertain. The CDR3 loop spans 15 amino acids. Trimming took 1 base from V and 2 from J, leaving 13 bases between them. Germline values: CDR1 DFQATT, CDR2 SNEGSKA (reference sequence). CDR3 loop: CSARVLQGSTDTQYF. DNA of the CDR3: TGCAGTGCTAGAGTATTACAAGGCTCCACAGATACGCAGTATTTT.

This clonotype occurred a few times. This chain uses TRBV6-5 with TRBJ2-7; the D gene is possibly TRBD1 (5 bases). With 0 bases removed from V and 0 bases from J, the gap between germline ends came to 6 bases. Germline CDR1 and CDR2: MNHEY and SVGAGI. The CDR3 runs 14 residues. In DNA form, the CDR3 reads TGTGCCAGCAGTTACTCGACAGCCTCCTACGAGCAGTACTTC. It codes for CASSYSTASYEQYF.

Here the CDR3 reads CASSLAGLYQETQYF. CDR3 DNA sequence: TGCGCCAGCAGCTTGGCCGGGCTGTACCAAGAGACCCAGTACTTC. The V and J genes are TRBV5-1 and TRBJ2-5, with D uncertain. Looked up from germline, CDR1 is SGHRS and CDR2 is YFSETQ. The CDR3 is 15 residues long. Trimming took off 0 bases at V and 0 bases at J, with 9 bases between the two ends.

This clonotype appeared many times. As DNA, the CDR3 is TGTGCCAGCAGCGTACTCTCCGGGACAGGAGTTGGTGCTACGCAGTATTTT. Protein product: CASSVLSGTGVGATQYF. The chain employs TRBV7-2 and TRBJ2-3, with 8 positions matching TRBD1. From germline, CDR1 is SGHTA and CDR2 FQGNSA. The CDR3 covers 17 residues. V gave up 5 bases and J gave up 8 bases; unmatched junction bases: 18.

DNA of the CDR3: TGTGCCAGCAGATCCCCCGGGACGGGCGGCAATTCACCCCTCCACTTT. Its protein is CASRSPGTGGNSPLHF. The genes are TRBV6-6 and TRBJ1-6, with a possible D match to TRBD1 (5 bases). This CDR3 is 16 amino acids long. Germline CDR1 reads MNHNY; CDR2 reads SVGAGI (reference sequence). The germline V and J ends were trimmed by 6 bases and 7 bases, with 19 bases remaining between them.

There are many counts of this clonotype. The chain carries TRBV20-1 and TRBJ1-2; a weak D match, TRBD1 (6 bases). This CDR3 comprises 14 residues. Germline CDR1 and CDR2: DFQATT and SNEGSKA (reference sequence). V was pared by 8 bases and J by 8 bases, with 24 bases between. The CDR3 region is CSMTGGTGINGYTF. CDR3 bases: TGCAGTATGACCGGGGGAACAGGGATAAACGGCTACACCTTC.

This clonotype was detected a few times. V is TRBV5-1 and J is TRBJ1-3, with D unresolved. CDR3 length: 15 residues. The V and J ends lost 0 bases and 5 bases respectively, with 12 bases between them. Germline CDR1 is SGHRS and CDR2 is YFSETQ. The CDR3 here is CASSLGPLVRNTIYF. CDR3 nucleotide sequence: TGCGCCAGCAGCTTGGGTCCTTTGGTTCGAAACACCATATATTTT.

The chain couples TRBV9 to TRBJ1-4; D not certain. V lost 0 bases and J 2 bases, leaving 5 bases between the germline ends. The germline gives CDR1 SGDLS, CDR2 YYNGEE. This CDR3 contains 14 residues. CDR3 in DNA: TGTGCCAGCAGCGTAGGGGGTACTAATGAAAAACTGTTTTTT. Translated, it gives CASSVGGTNEKLFF.

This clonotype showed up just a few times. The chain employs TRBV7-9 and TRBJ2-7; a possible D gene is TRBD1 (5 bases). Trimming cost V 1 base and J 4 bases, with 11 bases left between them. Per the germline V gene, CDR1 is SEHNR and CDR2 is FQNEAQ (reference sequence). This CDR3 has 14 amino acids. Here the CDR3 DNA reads TGTGCCAGCAGCTTAGGTCGGACATTGTACGAGCAGTACTTC. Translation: CASSLGRTLYEQYF. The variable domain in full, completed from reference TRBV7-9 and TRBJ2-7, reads DTGVSQNPRHKITKRGQNVTFRCDPISEHNRLYWYRQTLGQGPEFLTYFQNEAQLEKSRLLSDRFSAERPKGSFSTLEIQRTEQGDSAMYLCASSLGRTLYEQYFGPGTRLTVT.

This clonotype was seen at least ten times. The CDR3 sequence: CASTTSGRQETQYF. CDR3 nucleotides: TGTGCCAGCACGACTAGCGGGCGCCAAGAGACCCAGTACTTC. The chain couples TRBV6-2 or TRBV6-3 to TRBJ2-5, with TRBD2 matching over 10 bases. The CDR3 is 14 amino acids. After removal of 7 bases from V and 1 base from J, the junction contained 3 bases not matched to a gene. Germline V gene sequence: CDR1 MNHEY, CDR2 SVGEGT.

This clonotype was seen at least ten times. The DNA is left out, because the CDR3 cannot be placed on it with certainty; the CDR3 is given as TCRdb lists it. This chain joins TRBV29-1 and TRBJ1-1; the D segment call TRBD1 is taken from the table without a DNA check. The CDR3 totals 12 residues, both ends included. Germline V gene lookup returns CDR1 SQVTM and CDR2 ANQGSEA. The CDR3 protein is CSVGEGTGGTFF.

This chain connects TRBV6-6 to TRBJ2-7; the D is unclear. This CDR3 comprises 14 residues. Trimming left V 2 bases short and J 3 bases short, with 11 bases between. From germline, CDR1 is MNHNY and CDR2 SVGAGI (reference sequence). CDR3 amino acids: CASSYPPENYEQYF. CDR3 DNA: TGTGCCAGCAGTTACCCCCCGGAGAACTACGAGCAGTACTTC.

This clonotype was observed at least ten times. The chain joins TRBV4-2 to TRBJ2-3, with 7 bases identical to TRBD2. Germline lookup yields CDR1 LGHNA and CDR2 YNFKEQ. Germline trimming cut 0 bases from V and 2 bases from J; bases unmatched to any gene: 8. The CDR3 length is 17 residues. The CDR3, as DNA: TGTGCCAGCAGCCAAGATCGAGTGGGGGACTACACAGATACGCAGTATTTT. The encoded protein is CASSQDRVGDYTDTQYF.

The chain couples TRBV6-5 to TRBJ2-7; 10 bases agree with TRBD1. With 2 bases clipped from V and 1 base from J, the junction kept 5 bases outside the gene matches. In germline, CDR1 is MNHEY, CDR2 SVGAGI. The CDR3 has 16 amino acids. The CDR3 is CASSYQGTGVSYEQYF. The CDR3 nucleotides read TGTGCCAGCAGTTACCAGGGGACAGGGGTGTCCTACGAGCAGTACTTC.

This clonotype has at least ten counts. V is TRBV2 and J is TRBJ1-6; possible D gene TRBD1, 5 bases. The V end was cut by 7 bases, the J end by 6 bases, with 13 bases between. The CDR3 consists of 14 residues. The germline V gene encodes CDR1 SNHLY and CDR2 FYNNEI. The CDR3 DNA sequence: TGTGCCAGCAAGGGGATATCCGCTAATTCACCCCTCCACTTT. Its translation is CASKGISANSPLHF. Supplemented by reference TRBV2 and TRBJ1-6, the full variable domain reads EPEVTQTPSHQVTQMGQEVILRCVPISNHLYFYWYRQILGQKVEFLVSFYNNEISEKSEIFDDQFSVERPDGSNFTLKIRSTKLEDSAMYFCASKGISANSPLHFGNGTRLTVT.

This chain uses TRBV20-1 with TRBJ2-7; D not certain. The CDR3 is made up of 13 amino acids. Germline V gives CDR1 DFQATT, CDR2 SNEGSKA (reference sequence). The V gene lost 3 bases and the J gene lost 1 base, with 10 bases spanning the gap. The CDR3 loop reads CSASIPGSYEQYF. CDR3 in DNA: TGCAGTGCTAGTATTCCCGGGTCCTACGAGCAGTACTTC.

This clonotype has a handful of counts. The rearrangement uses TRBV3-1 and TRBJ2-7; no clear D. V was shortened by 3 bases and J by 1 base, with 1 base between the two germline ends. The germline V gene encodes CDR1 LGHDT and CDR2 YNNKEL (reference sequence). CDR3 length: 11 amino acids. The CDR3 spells CASSQSYEQYF. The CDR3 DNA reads TGTGCCAGCAGCCAGTCCTACGAGCAGTACTTC.

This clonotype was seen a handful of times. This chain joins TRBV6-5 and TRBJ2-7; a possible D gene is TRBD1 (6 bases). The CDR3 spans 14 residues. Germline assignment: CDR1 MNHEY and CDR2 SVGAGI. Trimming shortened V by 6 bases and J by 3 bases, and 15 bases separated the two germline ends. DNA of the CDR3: TGTGCCAGCAGCTCCCGGGACAAAAACTACGAGCAGTACTTC. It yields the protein CASSSRDKNYEQYF.

CDR3: CSVRTGLLNTEAFF. The CDR3, as DNA: TGCAGTGTCCGGACAGGGTTGTTAAACACTGAAGCTTTCTTT. J is TRBJ1-1 and V is TRBV20-1; 8 positions agree with TRBD1. V lost 7 bases and J lost 2; bases outside the gene matches: 9. Germline assignment: CDR1 DFQATT and CDR2 SNEGSKA (reference sequence). This CDR3 has 14 amino acids.

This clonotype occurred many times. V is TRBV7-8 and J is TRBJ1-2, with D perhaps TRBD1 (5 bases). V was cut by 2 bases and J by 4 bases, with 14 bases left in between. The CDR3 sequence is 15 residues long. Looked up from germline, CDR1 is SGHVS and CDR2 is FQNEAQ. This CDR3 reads CASSLSPDSGYGYTF. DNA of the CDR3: TGTGCCAGCAGCTTATCCCCTGACAGCGGCTATGGCTACACCTTC.

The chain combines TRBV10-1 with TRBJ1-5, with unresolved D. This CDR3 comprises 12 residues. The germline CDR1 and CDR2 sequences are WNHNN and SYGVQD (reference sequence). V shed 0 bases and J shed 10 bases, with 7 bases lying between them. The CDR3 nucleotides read TGCGCCAGCAGTGAGTCGACTGGACCCCAGCATTTT. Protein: CASSESTGPQHF.

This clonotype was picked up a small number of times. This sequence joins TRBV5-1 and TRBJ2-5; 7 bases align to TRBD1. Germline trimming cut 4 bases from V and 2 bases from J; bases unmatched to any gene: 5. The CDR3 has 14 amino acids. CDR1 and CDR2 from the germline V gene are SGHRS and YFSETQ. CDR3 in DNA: TGCGCCAGCAGCGAGGGGACAGCACAAGAGACCCAGTACTTC. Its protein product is CASSEGTAQETQYF.

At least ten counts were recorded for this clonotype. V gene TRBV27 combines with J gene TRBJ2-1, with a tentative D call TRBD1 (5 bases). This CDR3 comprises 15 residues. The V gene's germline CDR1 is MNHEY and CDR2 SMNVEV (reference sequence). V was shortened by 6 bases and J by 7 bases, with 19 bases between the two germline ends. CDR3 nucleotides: TGTGCCAGCAGCATGCAAGTAGGGGTAATGAATGAGCAGTTCTTC. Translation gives CASSMQVGVMNEQFF.

CDR3 in DNA: TGTGCCAGCAGCCAAGATACGGGGTCTTACAATGAGCAGTTCTTC. Translation gives CASSQDTGSYNEQFF. The chain combines TRBV3-1 with TRBJ2-1; tentative D call: TRBD2 (5 bases). V lost 0 bases and J lost 4, with 10 bases in between. CDR1 is LGHDT and CDR2 is YNNKEL in the germline V gene (reference sequence). This CDR3 contains 15 residues.